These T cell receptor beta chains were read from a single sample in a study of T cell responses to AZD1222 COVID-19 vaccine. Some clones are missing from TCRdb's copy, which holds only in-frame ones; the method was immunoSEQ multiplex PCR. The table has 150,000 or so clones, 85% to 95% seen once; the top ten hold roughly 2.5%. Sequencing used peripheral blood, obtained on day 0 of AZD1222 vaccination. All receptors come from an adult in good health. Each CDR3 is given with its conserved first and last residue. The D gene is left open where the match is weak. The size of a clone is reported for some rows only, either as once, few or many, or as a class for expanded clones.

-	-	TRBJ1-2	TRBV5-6	CASSLTLTEANYGYTF	TGTGCCAGCAGCTTGACCTTGACCGAAGCTAACTATGGCTACACCTTC
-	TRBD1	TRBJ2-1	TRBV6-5	CASSHHGQGADEQFF	TGTGCCAGCAGCCATCACGGACAGGGGGCCGATGAGCAGTTCTTC
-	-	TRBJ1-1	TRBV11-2	CASSLGGGYGEAFF	TGTGCCAGCAGCTTAGGAGGGGGGTATGGTGAAGCTTTCTTT
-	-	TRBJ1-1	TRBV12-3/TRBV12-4	CASSPNLNTEAFF	TGTGCCAGCAGCCCTAATTTGAACACTGAAGCTTTCTTT
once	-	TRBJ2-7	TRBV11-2	CASSLDRRGEQYF	TGTGCCAGCAGCTTAGATCGGAGGGGCGAGCAGTACTTC
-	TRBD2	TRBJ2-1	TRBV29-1	CSVAVRERTSSYNEQFF	TGCAGCGTTGCGGTCAGGGAACGGACTAGCTCCTACAATGAGCAGTTCTTC
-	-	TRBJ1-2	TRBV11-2	CASSLDFRSPLYGYTF	TGTGCCAGCAGCTTAGATTTCCGCTCGCCCCTCTATGGCTACACCTTC
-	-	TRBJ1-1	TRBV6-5	CASSPPGIEAFF	TGTGCCAGCAGTCCGCCGGGGATTGAAGCTTTCTTT
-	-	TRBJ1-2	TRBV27	CASSLQMHAINGYTF	TGTGCCAGCAGTTTGCAAATGCACGCTATCAATGGCTACACCTTC
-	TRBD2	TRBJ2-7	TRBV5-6	CASSLMRENHYEQYF	TGTGCCAGCAGCTTGATGCGGGAGAACCACTACGAGCAGTACTTC
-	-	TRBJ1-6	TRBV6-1	CASSEDSPLHF	TGTGCCAGCAGTGAGGATTCACCCCTCCACTTT
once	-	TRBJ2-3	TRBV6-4	CASSDVIILTSDTQYF	TGTGCCAGCAGTGACGTGATCATACTTACCTCAGATACGCAGTATTTT
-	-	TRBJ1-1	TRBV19	CASLGLVHSERKNTEAFF	TGTGCCAGCCTGGGCCTCGTGCATTCGGAAAGGAAGAACACTGAAGCTTTCTTT
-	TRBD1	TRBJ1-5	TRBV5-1	CASSWGRGSRPQHF	TGCGCCAGCAGCTGGGGCAGGGGGTCTCGGCCCCAGCATTTT
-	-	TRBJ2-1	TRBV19	CASSILAENEQFF	TGTGCCAGTAGTATCTTGGCGGAGAATGAGCAGTTCTTC
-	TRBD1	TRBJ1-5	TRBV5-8	CASSHPPTGGFRNQPQHF	TGTGCCAGCAGCCACCCACCGACAGGGGGCTTTCGCAATCAGCCCCAGCATTTT
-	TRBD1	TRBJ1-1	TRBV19	CASSPRGRDTEAFF	TGTGCCAGTAGCCCCAGGGGGCGCGACACTGAAGCTTTCTTT
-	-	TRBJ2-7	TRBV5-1	CASSLDPSVSSYEQYF	TGCGCCAGCAGCTTGGATCCTAGCGTTAGCTCCTACGAGCAGTACTTC
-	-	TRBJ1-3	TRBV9	CASSGRAGNTIYF	TGTGCCAGCAGCGGCAGGGCTGGAAACACCATATATTTT
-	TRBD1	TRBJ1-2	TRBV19	CASLRTGADYGYTF	TGTGCCAGTCTACGGACAGGGGCGGACTATGGCTACACCTTC
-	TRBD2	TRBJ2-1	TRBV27	CASSLLARDRATLTSGSQGNEQFF	TGTGCCAGCAGTTTGCTCGCCCGGGACAGGGCGACCCTGACTAGCGGGAGTCAAGGCAATGAGCAGTTCTTC
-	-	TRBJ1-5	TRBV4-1	CASSQDRDANQPQHF	TGCGCCAGCAGCCAGGACCGGGATGCGAACCAGCCCCAGCATTTT
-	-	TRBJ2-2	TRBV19	CASSIDRLGGELFF	TGTGCCAGTAGTATAGATCGCTTGGGCGGGGAGCTGTTTTTT
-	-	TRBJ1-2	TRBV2	CASSEGGWGRRDYGYTF	TGTGCCAGCAGTGAAGGGGGGTGGGGCCGAAGGGACTATGGCTACACCTTC
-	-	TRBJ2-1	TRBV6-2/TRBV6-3	CASSYSGANEQFF	TGTGCCAGCAGTTACTCGGGGGCGAATGAGCAGTTCTTC
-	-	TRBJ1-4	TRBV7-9	CASSTSGPYNEKLFF	TGTGCCAGCAGCACGTCCGGGCCGTATAATGAAAAACTGTTTTTT
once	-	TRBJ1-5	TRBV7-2	CASTLRRGLQPQHF	TGTGCCAGCACCCTTAGAAGGGGCCTTCAGCCCCAGCATTTT
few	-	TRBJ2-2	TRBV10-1	CASSEDNAGELFF	TGCGCCAGCAGTGAGGACAACGCCGGGGAGCTGTTTTTT
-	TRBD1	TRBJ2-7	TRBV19	CASSIQWGQGAYEQYF	TGTGCCAGTAGTATCCAGTGGGGACAGGGGGCCTACGAGCAGTACTTC
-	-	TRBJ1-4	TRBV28	CASSGQLGEKLFF	TGTGCCAGCAGTGGACAATTGGGAGAAAAACTGTTTTTT
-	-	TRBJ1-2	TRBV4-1	CASSQGLRGDYGYTF	TGCGCCAGCAGCCAAGGTCTGAGGGGCGACTATGGCTACACCTTC
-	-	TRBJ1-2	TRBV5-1	CASSSEGGVLNYGYTF	TGCGCCAGCAGCTCCGAAGGCGGGGTCCTCAACTATGGCTACACCTTC
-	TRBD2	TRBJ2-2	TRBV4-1	CASSQGIAGDGSGELFF	TGCGCCAGCAGCCAAGGAATCGCGGGAGATGGTAGCGGGGAGCTGTTTTTT
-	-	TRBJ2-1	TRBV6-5	CASSSPAGSPYNEQFF	TGTGCCAGCAGTTCCCCAGCGGGTTCACCGTACAATGAGCAGTTCTTC
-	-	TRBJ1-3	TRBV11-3	CASSLQGTIGNTIYF	TGTGCCAGCAGCCTCCAGGGGACAATTGGAAACACCATATATTTT
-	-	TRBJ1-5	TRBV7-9	CASSSPDSNQPQHF	TGTGCCAGCAGCTCCCCAGATAGCAATCAGCCCCAGCATTTT
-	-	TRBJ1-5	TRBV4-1	CASSQDGDSNQPQHF	TGCGCCAGCAGCCAAGACGGGGACAGCAATCAGCCCCAGCATTTT
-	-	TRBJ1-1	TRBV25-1	CASDQGRGSEAFF	TGTGCCAGCGATCAGGGCAGGGGCTCTGAAGCTTTCTTT
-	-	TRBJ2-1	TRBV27	CASRYASNEQFF	TGTGCCAGCAGGTATGCCAGTAATGAGCAGTTCTTC
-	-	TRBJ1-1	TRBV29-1	CSVVARGGRTEAFF	TGCAGCGTTGTGGCGCGGGGGGGTAGGACTGAAGCTTTCTTT
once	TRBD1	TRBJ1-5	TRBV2	CASSDGTGLQPQHF	TGTGCCAGCAGCGACGGGACAGGTTTGCAGCCCCAGCATTTT
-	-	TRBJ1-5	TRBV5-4	CASSLGWDNNQPQHF	TGTGCCAGCAGCTTGGGGTGGGACAACAATCAGCCCCAGCATTTT
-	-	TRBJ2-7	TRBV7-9	CASSLGPGGEQYF	TGTGCCAGCAGCTTAGGCCCAGGCGGCGAGCAGTACTTC
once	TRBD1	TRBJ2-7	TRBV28	CASQGDVSYEQYF	TGTGCCAGCCAGGGGGACGTCTCCTACGAGCAGTACTTC
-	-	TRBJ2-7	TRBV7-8	CASSLEQGLSYEQYF	TGTGCCAGCAGCTTAGAGCAGGGTCTCTCCTACGAGCAGTACTTC
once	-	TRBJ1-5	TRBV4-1	CASSQAPGATQPQHF	TGCGCCAGCAGCCAGGCACCGGGGGCTACTCAGCCCCAGCATTTT
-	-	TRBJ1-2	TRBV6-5	CASGRGGGSYGYTF	TGTGCCAGCGGTCGCGGGGGGGGTAGCTATGGCTACACCTTC
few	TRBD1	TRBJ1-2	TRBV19	CASGGQGTTNYGYTF	TGTGCCAGTGGAGGACAGGGGACGACTAACTATGGCTACACCTTC
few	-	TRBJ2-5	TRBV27	CASRGRKTQYF	TGTGCCAGCAGAGGGCGGAAGACCCAGTACTTC
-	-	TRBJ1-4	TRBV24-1	CAKSGLHGEKLFF	TGTGCCAAATCGGGACTCCATGGTGAAAAACTGTTTTTT
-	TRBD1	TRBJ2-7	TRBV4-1	CASSPTGVLGEQYF	TGCGCCAGCAGCCCAACAGGGGTCTTGGGCGAGCAGTACTTC